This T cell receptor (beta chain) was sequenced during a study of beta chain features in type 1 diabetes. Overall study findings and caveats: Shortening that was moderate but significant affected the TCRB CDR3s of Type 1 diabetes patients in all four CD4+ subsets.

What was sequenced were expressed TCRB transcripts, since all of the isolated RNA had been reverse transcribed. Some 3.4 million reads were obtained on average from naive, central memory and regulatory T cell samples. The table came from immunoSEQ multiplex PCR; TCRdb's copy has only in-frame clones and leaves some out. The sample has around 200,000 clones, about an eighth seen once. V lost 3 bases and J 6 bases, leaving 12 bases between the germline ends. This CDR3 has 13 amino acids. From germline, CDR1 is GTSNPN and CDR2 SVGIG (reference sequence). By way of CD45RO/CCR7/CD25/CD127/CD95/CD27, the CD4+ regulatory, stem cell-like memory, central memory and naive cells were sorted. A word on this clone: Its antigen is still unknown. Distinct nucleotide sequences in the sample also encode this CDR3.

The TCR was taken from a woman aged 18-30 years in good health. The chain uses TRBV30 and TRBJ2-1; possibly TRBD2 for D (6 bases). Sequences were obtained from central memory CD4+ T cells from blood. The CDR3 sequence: CAWSGQGGNEQFF. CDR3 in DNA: TGTGCCTGGAGCGGGCAGGGAGGCAATGAGCAGTTCTTC.